This TCR beta chain was profiled in a study of T cell responses to AZD1222 COVID-19 vaccine. General study points: Researchers report vaccine-associated CD4 TCRs spanning spike, with dominance at 160-218 and 743-854. The donor cohort was predominantly white British with a female majority, and clonal diversity may have been underestimated.

Germline CDR1 reads MDHEN; CDR2 reads SYDVKM. The CDR3 is 14 residues long. V trimming: 4 bases; J trimming: 6 bases; junction bases outside the gene matches: 4. Pooled samples include second doses given at about 4 or 12 weeks. Of note for this clone: What it binds is not known.

The data were produced by immunoSEQ multiplex PCR, yet TCRdb's version contains in-frame clones alone and is incomplete. Of approximately 120,000 clones listed, about 85% are singletons. The material was peripheral blood, obtained 28 days after the second AZD1222 dose. The sequence came from an adult who received the AZD1222 COVID-19 vaccine. This sequence joins TRBV28 and TRBJ1-4; 8 bases align to TRBD1. The CDR3 sequence is CASSSTGVHEKLFF. The DNA for the CDR3 is TGTGCCAGCAGTTCGACAGGGGTGCATGAAAAACTGTTTTTT.